Reported below is one TCR beta chain. This specimen comes from a study of blood T cell repertoires in COVID-19. Study in general: COVID-19 samples, acute and convalescent, were from the United States, Italy and Spain. The analysed material was cDNA or gDNA that came from T cells, B-cell-depleted T cells, or PBMCs.

Authors' processing steps: By means of reference gene primer amplification, nucleated cell counts were estimated. Profiling relied on immunoSEQ multiplex PCR, and the TCRdb table lists in-frame clones only, not all of them. V and J calls and clone size come straight from that table; D and trimming were deduced from the DNA. The data show about 20,000 clones, roughly 86% seen once. The CDR3 length is 14 residues. Germline V gene sequence: CDR1 MNHEY, CDR2 SMNVEV (reference sequence). V gave up 2 bases and J gave up 2 bases, with 10 bases separating them. The origin of this receptor is a human donor in a cohort sampled during active COVID-19. This chain links TRBV27 with TRBJ2-7; a weak D match, TRBD1 (5 bases). The source material was peripheral blood. The CDR3 DNA reads as TGTGCCAGCAGTTTACAGGCAGGGCCCTACGAGCAGTACTTC. It is translated as CASSLQAGPYEQYF.